The entry below describes one T cell receptor beta chain. The CDR3 spans 15 residues. Looked up from germline, CDR1 is SGHKS and CDR2 is YYEKEE (reference sequence). V lost 1 base, J lost 3 bases, and 10 bases lay in between. These data are taken from a study of blood T cell repertoires in COVID-19. Study-level background: Whether acute or convalescent, the COVID-19 samples came from the United States, Italy and Spain. T cells, B-cell-depleted T cells, or PBMCs provided the cDNA or gDNA that served as material.

Authors' analysis steps: The assay estimated nucleated cells by amplifying reference gene primers. TCRdb keeps only in-frame clones here, not all; method: immunoSEQ multiplex PCR. V and J calls and clone size are those listed in that table; D and trimming were worked out from the DNA. The sample includes approximately 42,000 clones, 75% to 85% of them seen just once. This chain connects TRBV5-5 to TRBJ1-4; D not resolved. Sequencing was performed on peripheral blood. This receptor was obtained from a man older than 75 with acute or convalescent COVID-19. CDR3 sequence: CASSLMAPSNEKLFF. The CDR3 nucleotides are TGTGCCAGCAGCTTGATGGCCCCTTCTAATGAAAAACTGTTTTTT.